Presented here are 20 T cell receptor beta chains from one specimen sequenced in a study of tumor T cells in aggressive B-cell lymphoma. Sequencing used immunoSEQ multiplex PCR; TCRdb keeps in-frame clones, though not all of them. The sample has 10,000 or so clones, 80% to 95% seen once. The sequenced sample consisted of tumor tissue. These receptors originate from an adult with diffuse large B cell lymphoma.

This chain links TRBV6-1 with TRBJ1-1, with D perhaps TRBD1 (5 bases). The germline CDR1 and CDR2 sequences are MNHNS and SASEGT. V gave up 2 bases and J gave up 7 bases, with 17 bases separating them. This CDR3 is 15 amino acids long. The CDR3 here is CASSEYGAPGDEAFF. The CDR3 nucleotides are TGTGCCAGCAGTGAATATGGGGCCCCGGGGGATGAAGCTTTCTTT.

The chain couples TRBV5-4 to TRBJ2-5; 13 nucleotides align to TRBD2. This CDR3 is built from 18 residues. The trim removed 3 bases at V and 7 bases at J, leaving 15 bases unmatched. Germline CDR1 and CDR2: SGHNT and YYREEE (reference sequence). The CDR3, as DNA: TGTGCCAGCAGCTCGAGGACTAGCGGGAGCGAGGTGATGTGGACCCAGTACTTC. It specifies CASSSRTSGSEVMWTQYF.

The chain has TRBV11-3 and TRBJ2-3, with no clear D. CDR1 is SGHNT and CDR2 is YENEEA in the germline V gene. This CDR3 spans 14 amino acids. V lost 0 bases to trimming and J lost 9 bases, with 13 bases between them. CDR3 protein: CASSLDPLGLTQYF. CDR3 sequence (DNA): TGTGCCAGCAGCTTAGATCCCCTTGGGCTAACGCAGTATTTT.

The chain has TRBV9 and TRBJ2-1, with a tentative D call TRBD2 (5 bases). The germline V and J ends were trimmed by 4 bases and 8 bases, with 13 bases remaining between them. Germline CDR1 is SGDLS and CDR2 is YYNGEE. The CDR3 runs 13 residues. The CDR3 loop reads CASSHGGGDEQFF. CDR3 nucleotides: TGTGCCAGCAGCCACGGAGGTGGGGATGAGCAGTTCTTC.

The chain employs TRBV18 and TRBJ1-4, with D uncertain. The ends were cut back, 3 bases at V and 7 bases at J, with 9 bases in the middle. The CDR3 is 13 amino acids. CDR1 is KGHSH, CDR2 LQKENI, per germline. The CDR3 coding sequence is TGTGCCAGCTCACCTAGTTCGAGTGAAAAACTGTTTTTT. It specifies CASSPSSSEKLFF.

This chain connects TRBV30 to TRBJ2-7, with a possible D match to TRBD1 (6 bases). The V end lost 2 bases, the J end lost 5 bases, and 13 bases lay between the germline ends. The CDR3 extends over 13 amino acids. Per germline, CDR1 GTSNPN and CDR2 SVGIG (reference sequence). CDR3 DNA sequence: TGTGCCTGGAGTCCCGGGACAAATAACGAGCAGTACTTC. Translated, it gives CAWSPGTNNEQYF.

The gene calls are TRBV12-5 and TRBJ1-1; 8 positions match TRBD1. The CDR3 extends over 15 amino acids. Germline CDR1 LGHNT, CDR2 FRNRAP. After removal of 2 bases from V and 8 bases from J, the junction contained 10 bases not matched to a gene. CDR3 sequence reads: CASGLSLDRVKEAFF. The CDR3 DNA is TGTGCTAGTGGTTTGTCCCTGGACAGGGTTAAAGAAGCTTTCTTT.

The chain couples TRBV7-3 to TRBJ2-1, with 11 nucleotides matching TRBD2. After removal of 3 bases from V and 5 bases from J, the junction contained 3 bases not matched to a gene. This CDR3 spans 15 amino acids. Germline CDR1 and CDR2: SGHTA and FQGTGA. CDR3 loop: CASSFSGRVHNEQFF. The CDR3 DNA is TGTGCCAGCAGCTTTAGCGGGAGGGTCCACAATGAGCAGTTCTTC.

The chain employs TRBV6-1 and TRBJ2-7; weak D call: TRBD2 (7 bases). Germline V lookup: CDR1 MNHNS, CDR2 SASEGT. Trimming took 2 bases from V and 7 from J, leaving 15 bases between them. The CDR3 runs to 14 residues. The CDR3 DNA follows: TGTGCCAGCAGTGAAAGCGGCAGGGGAGGGGAGCAGTACTTC. Translated: CASSESGRGGEQYF.

V and J are TRBV27 and TRBJ2-5; unclear D gene. The V end lost 3 bases, the J end lost 5 bases, and 13 bases lay between the germline ends. This CDR3 contains 14 residues. The V gene's germline CDR1 is MNHEY and CDR2 SMNVEV (reference sequence). As DNA, the CDR3 is TGTGCCAGCAGTTTGACTCGAAACCCTGAGACCCAGTACTTC. Protein sequence: CASSLTRNPETQYF.

The rearrangement uses TRBV10-2 and TRBJ1-1, with D possibly TRBD1 on 5 matching bases. The CDR3 extends over 13 amino acids. Trimming stripped 4 bases from V and 4 bases from J, with 10 bases between. Germline assignment: CDR1 WSHSY and CDR2 SAAADI. CDR3: CASSGGVGTEAFF. DNA for the CDR3: TGCGCCAGCAGTGGGGGGGTCGGCACTGAAGCTTTCTTT.

The chain has TRBV7-2 and TRBJ2-7; 8 bases align to TRBD1. In germline, CDR1 is SGHTA, CDR2 FQGNSA. Trimming took 6 bases from V and 3 from J; bases not matched to a gene: 4. The CDR3 has 13 amino acids. CDR3 DNA: TGTGCCAGCAGTCCGGACAGGGACTACGAGCAGTACTTC. Translating it yields CASSPDRDYEQYF.

V usage is TRBV5-8 and J usage is TRBJ1-1; TRBD1 agrees at 7 bases. CDR1 and CDR2 (germline): SGHTS, YDEGEE. J lost 4 bases, V lost 4 bases, and 13 bases had no gene match. The CDR3 extends over 16 amino acids. This CDR3 reads CASSPRQGVRSTEAFF. Written as DNA, the CDR3 is TGTGCCAGCAGCCCCAGACAGGGAGTACGTAGCACTGAAGCTTTCTTT.

This CDR3 reads CASSNRNAGNTIYF. CDR3 DNA: TGTGCCAGTAGTAACAGGAACGCTGGAAACACCATATATTTT. The chain has TRBV19 and TRBJ1-3; D may be TRBD1 (5 bases). V was clipped by 4 bases and J by 2 bases, with 9 bases between them. Germline V gene data show CDR1 as LNHDA and CDR2 as SQIVND (reference sequence). This CDR3 comprises 14 residues.

This sequence joins TRBV30 and TRBJ1-1; the match to TRBD1 covers 9 bases. V shed 3 bases and J 0 bases; nucleotides not matched to a gene: 11. This CDR3 contains 17 residues. Germline lookup yields CDR1 GTSNPN and CDR2 SVGIG (reference sequence). CDR3 sequence: CAWRGGQGRTVNTEAFF. The CDR3, as DNA: TGTGCCTGGAGGGGTGGACAGGGGAGAACGGTGAACACTGAAGCTTTCTTT.

The chain uses TRBV30 and TRBJ2-1; no reliable D call. V lost 3 bases to trimming and J lost 0 bases, with 9 bases between them. This CDR3 contains 14 residues. Germline CDR1 is GTSNPN and CDR2 is SVGIG (reference sequence). CDR3 loop: CAWSRSSSYNEQFF. CDR3 coding DNA: TGTGCCTGGAGCCGGAGCAGCTCCTACAATGAGCAGTTCTTC.

This chain's CDR3 is CASSRVPAHRPQHF. As DNA, the CDR3 is TGTGCCAGTAGTAGAGTACCCGCGCATCGGCCCCAGCATTTT. The chain is built from TRBV19 and TRBJ1-5; the D is unclear. The CDR3 totals 14 residues. V lost 4 bases and J 9 bases, leaving 16 bases between the germline ends. Per germline, CDR1 LNHDA and CDR2 SQIVND (reference sequence).

The CDR3 region is CAIRTTGTGELFF. CDR3 DNA sequence: TGTGCCATCAGAACCACAGGGACCGGGGAGCTGTTTTTT. V gene TRBV10-3 combines with J gene TRBJ2-2, with D tentatively TRBD1 (6 bases). Germline CDR1 ENHRY, CDR2 SYGVKD. This CDR3 comprises 13 residues. V shed 6 bases and J shed 5 bases, with 10 bases lying between them.

The chain combines TRBV11-1 with TRBJ2-5, with no clear D. This CDR3 region has 15 residues. The germline V gene has CDR1 SGHAT and CDR2 FQDESV (reference sequence). Trimming took 4 bases from V and 0 from J, leaving 12 bases between them. In DNA form, the CDR3 reads TGTGCCAGCAGCTCCCTGGAGCGAAACCAAGAGACCCAGTACTTC. Protein: CASSSLERNQETQYF. Filled out from reference TRBV11-1 and TRBJ2-5, the complete variable domain reads EAEVAQSPRYKITEKSQAVAFWCDPISGHATLYWYRQILGQGPELLVQFQDESVVDDSQLPKDRFSAERLKGVDSTLKIQPAELGDSAMYLCASSSLERNQETQYFGPGTRLLVL.

The chain recombines TRBV15 with TRBJ2-1; no reliable D call. V lost 3 bases and J lost 4, with 22 bases in between. From germline, CDR1 is LNHNV and CDR2 YYDKDF (reference sequence). The CDR3 length is 18 residues. The CDR3 nucleotides are TGTGCCACCAGCAGGTATCCCCCACTGCAGGTTGGGTACAATGAGCAGTTCTTC. It codes for CATSRYPPLQVGYNEQFF.